This is a list of T cell receptor beta chains from one sample in a study of blood T cell repertoires in COVID-19. The table came from immunoSEQ multiplex PCR; TCRdb's copy has only in-frame clones and leaves some out. The sample lists about 260,000 clones, roughly 86% occurring once. The sample consisted of peripheral blood. Source of these receptors: a human donor in a cohort sampled during active COVID-19. Each CDR3 is given with its conserved first and last residue. A D gene is named only where the DNA matches it firmly. The listing skips clone size in some rows; elsewhere it reads once, few, many or a size class.

CDR3: CASSPGHKENYGYTF; DNA: TGTGCCAGCTCACCCGGACACAAGGAGAACTATGGCTACACCTTC; D: -; size: -; J: TRBJ1-2; V: TRBV18
CDR3: CASSTGQAYNEQFF; DNA: TGTGCCAGCAGTACGGGACAGGCCTACAATGAGCAGTTCTTC; D: TRBD1; size: -; J: TRBJ2-1; V: TRBV28
CDR3: CASSHLAHQETQYF; DNA: TGTGCCAGTAGTCATCTAGCGCATCAAGAGACCCAGTACTTC; D: -; size: -; J: TRBJ2-5; V: TRBV19
CDR3: CASSGTSEETQYF; DNA: TGTGCCAGCAGCGGGACTAGTGAAGAGACCCAGTACTTC; D: TRBD2; size: once; J: TRBJ2-5; V: TRBV5-4
CDR3: CASSYWGQVSTDTQYF; DNA: TGTGCCAGCAGTTACTGGGGACAGGTGTCCACAGATACGCAGTATTTT; D: TRBD1; size: -; J: TRBJ2-3; V: TRBV6-5
CDR3: CASSQAPTKQGAKNIQYF; DNA: TGCGCCAGCAGCCAAGCACCCACCAAACAGGGAGCCAAAAACATTCAGTACTTC; D: -; size: -; J: TRBJ2-4; V: TRBV4-1
CDR3: CASSPPREYQPQHF; DNA: TGTGCCAGTAGTCCTCCTCGGGAGTATCAGCCCCAGCATTTT; D: -; size: few; J: TRBJ1-5; V: TRBV19
CDR3: CASRSTPYEQYF; DNA: TGTGCCAGTAGGTCTACGCCCTACGAGCAGTACTTC; D: -; size: -; J: TRBJ2-7; V: TRBV19
CDR3: CASSLESGYEQYF; DNA: TGTGCCAGCAGCTTGGAGAGCGGCTACGAGCAGTACTTC; D: -; size: -; J: TRBJ2-7; V: TRBV5-4
CDR3: CAWSGTGNGYTF; DNA: TGTGCCTGGAGTGGGACAGGGAATGGCTACACCTTC; D: TRBD1; size: -; J: TRBJ1-2; V: TRBV30
CDR3: CASSLRTDYEQYF; DNA: TGTGCCAGCAGTTTGAGAACCGACTACGAGCAGTACTTC; D: -; size: -; J: TRBJ2-7; V: TRBV27
CDR3: CASSQTDRELYYGYTF; DNA: TGTGCCAGCAGCCAGACGGACAGGGAATTATACTATGGCTACACCTTC; D: TRBD1; size: -; J: TRBJ1-2; V: TRBV14
CDR3: CASSLTRSGELFF; DNA: TGTGCCAGCAGCTTAACGCGGAGCGGGGAGCTGTTTTTT; D: -; size: -; J: TRBJ2-2; V: TRBV7-9
CDR3: CASSRDLMEQYF; DNA: TGCGCCAGCAGCCGAGACTTAATGGAGCAGTACTTC; D: -; size: -; J: TRBJ2-7; V: TRBV5-1
CDR3: CASSLVGVVRENEQFF; DNA: TGTGCCAGCAGCTTAGTCGGTGTGGTTCGAGAGAATGAGCAGTTCTTC; D: -; size: -; J: TRBJ2-1; V: TRBV7-8
CDR3: CASSLGWGVQPQHF; DNA: TGTGCCAGCAGCTTAGGGTGGGGGGTTCAGCCCCAGCATTTT; D: -; size: few; J: TRBJ1-5; V: TRBV7-9
CDR3: CASSVVGSGVQYF; DNA: TGTGCCAGCAGCGTAGTGGGTAGCGGGGTGCAGTACTTC; D: TRBD2; size: once; J: TRBJ2-7; V: TRBV9
CDR3: CASSPPAGWNTEAFF; DNA: TGTGCCAGCTCACCACCGGCAGGATGGAACACTGAAGCTTTCTTT; D: -; size: -; J: TRBJ1-1; V: TRBV18
CDR3: CASSRGETGAPPGGFGAFF; DNA: TGTGCCAGCTCACGGGGAGAGACAGGAGCGCCTCCGGGAGGGTTTGGAGCTTTCTTT; D: -; size: -; J: TRBJ1-1; V: TRBV18
CDR3: CASSLTSGTYNEQFF; DNA: TGTGCCAGCAGCCTGACTAGCGGTACCTACAATGAGCAGTTCTTC; D: TRBD2; size: -; J: TRBJ2-1; V: TRBV5-4
CDR3: CASSLRLAGDSGANVLTF; DNA: TGTGCCAGCAGCTTACGACTAGCGGGGGATTCTGGGGCCAACGTCCTGACTTTC; D: TRBD2; size: -; J: TRBJ2-6; V: TRBV11-2
CDR3: CASSWTGLSYEQYF; DNA: TGCGCCAGCAGCTGGACAGGGCTCTCCTACGAGCAGTACTTC; D: TRBD1; size: -; J: TRBJ2-7; V: TRBV5-1
CDR3: CASSLGAGTGELFF; DNA: TGTGCCAGCAGCTTAGGTGCGGGTACCGGGGAGCTGTTTTTT; D: -; size: -; J: TRBJ2-2; V: TRBV7-2
CDR3: CASTVGPAGEQFF; DNA: TGTGCCAGCACTGTGGGGCCAGCGGGGGAGCAGTTCTTC; D: TRBD2; size: once; J: TRBJ2-1; V: TRBV2
CDR3: CASKQTGGTDSYEQYF; DNA: TGTGCCAGCAAACAAACTGGCGGGACCGACTCCTACGAGCAGTACTTC; D: -; size: -; J: TRBJ2-7; V: TRBV7-2
CDR3: CASSQSASMAYNEQFF; DNA: TGCGCCAGCAGCCAAAGCGCGTCCATGGCCTACAATGAGCAGTTCTTC; D: -; size: -; J: TRBJ2-1; V: TRBV4-1
CDR3: CAWSVGTGPYEQYF; DNA: TGTGCCTGGAGTGTCGGGACAGGGCCCTACGAGCAGTACTTC; D: TRBD1; size: -; J: TRBJ2-7; V: TRBV30
CDR3: CASSVGARDTYEQYF; DNA: TGTGCCAGCAGCGTAGGTGCTCGAGACACGTACGAGCAGTACTTC; D: -; size: -; J: TRBJ2-7; V: TRBV9
CDR3: CATSDHSGSIYEQYF; DNA: TGTGCCACCAGTGACCACAGCGGGAGTATTTACGAGCAGTACTTC; D: TRBD2; size: -; J: TRBJ2-7; V: TRBV24-1
CDR3: CASSLVPIARPLEKLFF; DNA: TGTGCCAGCAGCTTAGTCCCAATTGCTAGACCGCTCGAAAAACTGTTTTTT; D: -; size: once; J: TRBJ1-4; V: TRBV7-9
CDR3: CASSPREEKLFF; DNA: TGTGCCAGCAGTCCAAGGGAGGAAAAACTGTTTTTT; D: -; size: -; J: TRBJ1-4; V: TRBV6-5
CDR3: CASSSGTSVTDTQYF; DNA: TGTGCCAGCAGCTCCGGGACTTCCGTTACAGATACGCAGTATTTT; D: -; size: few; J: TRBJ2-3; V: TRBV7-9
CDR3: CAWSSPHSGNTIYF; DNA: TGTGCCTGGAGTAGCCCTCACTCTGGAAACACCATATATTTT; D: -; size: -; J: TRBJ1-3; V: TRBV30
CDR3: CASSLDRESGGTEAFF; DNA: TGCGCCAGCAGCTTGGACCGGGAGTCCGGGGGCACTGAAGCTTTCTTT; D: -; size: -; J: TRBJ1-1; V: TRBV5-1
CDR3: CASSRAGTVTDTQYF; DNA: TGTGCCAGCAGCCGGGCCGGGACAGTCACAGATACGCAGTATTTT; D: TRBD1; size: -; J: TRBJ2-3; V: TRBV6-5
CDR3: CASSSRTSGAYEQYF; DNA: TGTGCCAGCAGTTCGAGGACTAGCGGGGCCTACGAGCAGTACTTC; D: TRBD2; size: -; J: TRBJ2-7; V: TRBV27